This TCR beta chain stems from a study of blood T cell repertoires in COVID-19. Germline V gene data show CDR1 as SGDLS and CDR2 as YYNGEE. With 4 bases clipped from V and 2 bases from J, the junction kept 9 bases outside the gene matches. The CDR3 is 15 residues long. TCRdb keeps only in-frame clones here, not all; method: immunoSEQ multiplex PCR. The data hold 100,000 to 120,000 clones, with about 80% observed a single time. J is TRBJ2-7 and V is TRBV9, with 7 positions matching TRBD1. The source material was peripheral blood. This sequence was found in a woman between 40 and 55 years old with acute or convalescent COVID-19. The CDR3 spells CASSPGQDPTYEQYF. The CDR3 nucleotides read TGTGCCAGCAGCCCCGGACAGGACCCTACCTACGAGCAGTACTTC. The variable domain in full, completed from reference TRBV9 and TRBJ2-7, reads DSGVTQTPKHLITATGQRVTLRCSPRSGDLSVYWYQQSLDQGLQFLIQYYNGEERAKGNILERFSAQQFPDLHSELNLSSLELGDSALYFCASSPGQDPTYEQYFGPGTRLTVT.